This T cell receptor beta chain was sequenced during a study of long-term antiretroviral therapy in people with HIV. The CDR3 loop spans 14 amino acids. Germline-derived CDR1 and CDR2 are MNHEY and SVGAGI. Trimming removed 6 bases from V and 1 base from J, with 11 bases in between. This was the immunoSEQ v3.0 assay at survey level. The repertoire was sequenced with immunoSEQ multiplex PCR; TCRdb's copy has only in-frame clones and lacks some. The data hold over 15,000 clones, with approximately 86% observed a single time. Source: unsorted PBMCs, taken 0.5 years after starting antiretroviral therapy. The sequence was obtained from a man aged 35-49 years with HIV. The rearrangement links TRBV6-5 to TRBJ2-3; D unclear. CDR3 sequence reads: CASRNRHRTDTQYF. The CDR3 DNA reads as TGTGCCAGCAGAAATCGACACCGCACAGATACGCAGTATTTT.